This is a list of T cell receptor beta chains from one sample in a study of regulatory T cells in long-lasting Graves disease. MiXCR was run by TCRdb on the multiplex PCR reads, yielding one entry per CDR3 protein. This table holds about 660,000 distinct CDR3 sequences, around 30% found once. Sequenced material: peripheral blood mononuclear cells (PBMCs), taken when the disease was refractory, from a patient treated with antithyroid drugs. Every receptor here comes from a female donor with Graves disease. Each CDR3 is given with its conserved first and last residue. The order of the fields is clone size, V gene, J gene, D gene, CDR3 protein, CDR3 DNA. The D gene is left open where the match is weak. The listing skips clone size in some rows; elsewhere it reads once, few, many or a size class.

clone size: many
V gene: TRBV2
J gene: TRBJ1-3
D gene: -
CDR3 protein: CASSEGHSSGNTIYF
CDR3 DNA: TGTGCCAGCAGTGAAGGCCATTCCTCTGGAAACACCATATATTTT

clone size: many
V gene: TRBV2
J gene: TRBJ2-6
D gene: -
CDR3 protein: CASSEGGDHPSGANVLTF
CDR3 DNA: TGTGCCAGCAGTGAAGGAGGGGACCACCCCTCTGGGGCCAACGTCCTGACTTTC

clone size: few
V gene: TRBV13
J gene: TRBJ2-5
D gene: -
CDR3 protein: CASSKQSKETQYF
CDR3 DNA: TGTGCCAGCAGCAAACAGTCCAAAGAGACCCAGTACTTC

clone size: once
V gene: TRBV29-1
J gene: TRBJ2-2
D gene: -
CDR3 protein: CSVTVVGRTGELFF
CDR3 DNA: TGCAGCGTCACCGTTGTAGGGAGGACCGGGGAGCTGTTTTTT

clone size: -
V gene: TRBV6-1
J gene: TRBJ2-7
D gene: TRBD1
CDR3 protein: CASSVRTGMSYEQYF
CDR3 DNA: TGTGCCAGCAGTGTAAGGACAGGGATGTCCTACGAGCAGTACTTC

clone size: -
V gene: TRBV29-1
J gene: TRBJ2-5
D gene: TRBD1
CDR3 protein: CSGGTGGGETQYF
CDR3 DNA: TGCAGCGGGGGGACAGGGGGAGGAGAGACCCAGTACTTC

clone size: many
V gene: TRBV12-3/TRBV12-4
J gene: TRBJ2-5
D gene: TRBD2
CDR3 protein: CASSSPTSGRAGETQYF
CDR3 DNA: TGTGCCAGCAGTTCCCCGACTAGCGGGAGGGCCGGAGAGACCCAGTACTTC

clone size: many
V gene: TRBV6-1
J gene: TRBJ1-5
D gene: TRBD1
CDR3 protein: CASSDGQGAGQPQHF
CDR3 DNA: TGTGCCAGCAGTGATGGACAGGGGGCTGGTCAGCCCCAGCATTTT

clone size: -
V gene: TRBV14
J gene: TRBJ1-4
D gene: -
CDR3 protein: CASRGGGHEKLFF
CDR3 DNA: TGTGCCAGCAGAGGGGGAGGGCATGAAAAACTGTTTTTT

clone size: -
V gene: TRBV7-6
J gene: TRBJ2-7
D gene: TRBD2
CDR3 protein: CASSSRGTSGEQYF
CDR3 DNA: TGTGCCAGCAGCTCAAGGGGGACTAGCGGCGAGCAGTACTTC

clone size: many
V gene: TRBV2
J gene: TRBJ2-7
D gene: TRBD2
CDR3 protein: CASIKTSGYPYEQYF
CDR3 DNA: TGTGCCAGCATCAAGACTAGCGGGTATCCCTACGAGCAGTACTTC

clone size: few
V gene: TRBV28
J gene: TRBJ2-7
D gene: TRBD2
CDR3 protein: CASSLMPRLAALYEQYF
CDR3 DNA: TGTGCCAGCAGTTTAATGCCGAGACTAGCGGCACTTTACGAGCAGTACTTC

clone size: many
V gene: TRBV7-9
J gene: TRBJ2-7
D gene: -
CDR3 protein: CASSLQGYEQYF
CDR3 DNA: TGTGCCAGCAGCTTACAGGGCTACGAGCAGTACTTC

clone size: -
V gene: TRBV5-1
J gene: TRBJ1-1
D gene: -
CDR3 protein: CASSLAAMGAGRTEAFF
CDR3 DNA: TGCGCCAGCAGCTTGGCAGCTATGGGGGCTGGGCGGACTGAAGCTTTCTTT

clone size: many
V gene: TRBV2
J gene: TRBJ1-2
D gene: -
CDR3 protein: CASSEREVNYGYTF
CDR3 DNA: TGTGCCAGCAGTGAACGCGAAGTTAACTATGGCTACACCTTC

clone size: -
V gene: TRBV12-3/TRBV12-4
J gene: TRBJ1-5
D gene: -
CDR3 protein: CASSFRGTQPQHF
CDR3 DNA: TGTGCCAGCAGTTTCAGGGGTACTCAGCCCCAGCATTTT

clone size: many
V gene: TRBV28
J gene: TRBJ1-2
D gene: -
CDR3 protein: CASSLRGAYGYTF
CDR3 DNA: TGTGCCAGCAGTTTAAGGGGCGCCTATGGCTACACCTTC

clone size: many
V gene: TRBV2
J gene: TRBJ2-5
D gene: TRBD1
CDR3 protein: CASLSHQGVGETQYF
CDR3 DNA: TGTGCCAGCCTCTCCCACCAGGGGGTCGGGGAGACCCAGTACTTC

clone size: -
V gene: TRBV6-2/TRBV6-3
J gene: TRBJ1-1
D gene: -
CDR3 protein: CASTWKGDRMRAFF
CDR3 DNA: TGTGCCAGCACGTGGAAGGGAGACAGAATGAGAGCTTTCTTT

clone size: -
V gene: TRBV5-1
J gene: TRBJ2-7
D gene: -
CDR3 protein: CASSLDLTDYYEQYF
CDR3 DNA: TGCGCCAGCAGCCTAGACTTGACAGACTACTACGAGCAGTACTTC

clone size: few
V gene: TRBV7-3
J gene: TRBJ1-6
D gene: -
CDR3 protein: CASSLTGGHNSPLHF
CDR3 DNA: TGTGCCAGCAGCTTAACGGGGGGCCATAATTCACCCCTCCACTTT

clone size: -
V gene: TRBV6-1
J gene: TRBJ2-7
D gene: -
CDR3 protein: CASSEVGVTEQYF
CDR3 DNA: TGTGCCAGCAGTGAGGTGGGAGTAACCGAGCAGTACTTC

clone size: -
V gene: TRBV13
J gene: TRBJ2-7
D gene: -
CDR3 protein: CATSMGGRSRAASGQYF
CDR3 DNA: TGTGCCACCTCAATGGGGGGGCGAAGCAGAGCGGCCTCAGGGCAGTACTTC

clone size: many
V gene: TRBV28
J gene: TRBJ2-5
D gene: TRBD1
CDR3 protein: CASSLYRGSDRAKETQYF
CDR3 DNA: TGTGCCAGCAGTTTATATAGGGGATCGGACAGGGCAAAGGAGACCCAGTACTTC

clone size: few
V gene: TRBV11-2
J gene: TRBJ2-7
D gene: -
CDR3 protein: CASSFADYYEQYF
CDR3 DNA: TGTGCCAGCAGCTTTGCCGATTATTACGAGCAGTACTTC

clone size: few
V gene: TRBV7-6
J gene: TRBJ2-4
D gene: TRBD2
CDR3 protein: CASSLAPSGSRDIQYF
CDR3 DNA: TGTGCCAGCAGCTTAGCGCCTAGCGGGAGCAGGGACATTCAGTACTTC

clone size: few
V gene: TRBV12-3/TRBV12-4
J gene: TRBJ2-2
D gene: TRBD2
CDR3 protein: CASRLAGGTGELFF
CDR3 DNA: TGCGCCAGCAGGCTAGCGGGAGGCACCGGGGAGCTGTTTTTT

clone size: -
V gene: TRBV30
J gene: TRBJ2-2
D gene: -
CDR3 protein: CAWSNDPLGTGELFF
CDR3 DNA: TGTGCCTGGAGTAATGACCCTCTGGGAACCGGGGAGCTGTTTTTT

clone size: few
V gene: TRBV28
J gene: TRBJ1-2
D gene: -
CDR3 protein: CASSLLASNYGYTF
CDR3 DNA: TGTGCCAGCAGTTTATTGGCCAGTAACTATGGCTACACCTTC

clone size: -
V gene: TRBV18
J gene: TRBJ2-4
D gene: -
CDR3 protein: CASSPGGINIQYF
CDR3 DNA: TGTGCCAGCTCACCCGGAGGGATAAACATTCAGTACTTC

clone size: -
V gene: TRBV27
J gene: TRBJ2-7
D gene: -
CDR3 protein: CASSDRKIRTGTKAYEQYF
CDR3 DNA: TGTGCCAGCTCCGACAGGAAGATCCGAACCGGGACGAAAGCCTACGAGCAGTACTTC

clone size: -
V gene: TRBV19
J gene: TRBJ1-2
D gene: -
CDR3 protein: CASSIGSNVPTHYYGYTF
CDR3 DNA: TGTGCCAGTAGTATTGGGTCTAACGTGCCTACCCACTACTATGGCTACACCTTC

clone size: -
V gene: TRBV27
J gene: TRBJ1-1
D gene: -
CDR3 protein: CASSPGAGPEAFF
CDR3 DNA: TGTGCCAGCAGTCCGGGAGCAGGGCCTGAAGCTTTCTTT

clone size: -
V gene: TRBV19
J gene: TRBJ2-7
D gene: -
CDR3 protein: CASSISATGMYEQYF
CDR3 DNA: TGTGCCAGTAGTATTTCCGCCACAGGGATGTACGAGCAGTACTTC

clone size: -
V gene: TRBV30
J gene: TRBJ2-4
D gene: -
CDR3 protein: CAWSANRDRNIQYF
CDR3 DNA: TGTGCCTGGAGTGCAAACAGGGATAGAAACATTCAGTACTTC

clone size: -
V gene: TRBV28
J gene: TRBJ2-4
D gene: TRBD1
CDR3 protein: CASSSDRAAKNIQYF
CDR3 DNA: TGTGCCAGCAGTTCTGACAGGGCAGCCAAAAACATTCAGTACTTC

clone size: -
V gene: TRBV29-1
J gene: TRBJ1-4
D gene: -
CDR3 protein: CSVRGSTNEKLFF
CDR3 DNA: TGCAGCGTTCGGGGCTCAACTAATGAAAAACTGTTTTTT

clone size: -
V gene: TRBV19
J gene: TRBJ1-1
D gene: -
CDR3 protein: CASSIDEGTEAFF
CDR3 DNA: TGTGCCAGTAGTATAGATGAGGGAACTGAAGCTTTCTTT

clone size: -
V gene: TRBV27
J gene: TRBJ2-2
D gene: TRBD2
CDR3 protein: CASSLLGLAGENTGELFF
CDR3 DNA: TGTGCCAGCAGTTTATTGGGGCTAGCGGGGGAGAACACCGGGGAGCTGTTTTTT

clone size: few
V gene: TRBV12-3/TRBV12-4
J gene: TRBJ2-1
D gene: TRBD1
CDR3 protein: CASSFGTEYNEQFF
CDR3 DNA: TGTGCCAGCAGTTTTGGGACAGAGTACAATGAGCAGTTCTTC

clone size: -
V gene: TRBV6-1
J gene: TRBJ1-1
D gene: TRBD1
CDR3 protein: CATQKGARNTEAFF
CDR3 DNA: TGTGCCACCCAAAAGGGGGCGAGAAACACTGAAGCTTTCTTT

clone size: few
V gene: TRBV15
J gene: TRBJ1-2
D gene: -
CDR3 protein: CATSRGDGPYGYTF
CDR3 DNA: TGTGCCACCAGCAGAGGGGACGGACCCTATGGCTACACCTTC

clone size: many
V gene: TRBV6-1
J gene: TRBJ2-5
D gene: TRBD2
CDR3 protein: CASTLARGLAGVETQYF
CDR3 DNA: TGTGCCAGCACCTTGGCCCGCGGACTAGCGGGAGTAGAGACCCAGTACTTC

clone size: -
V gene: TRBV12-3/TRBV12-4
J gene: TRBJ2-7
D gene: -
CDR3 protein: CASSPQSSYEQYF
CDR3 DNA: TGTGCCAGCAGTCCACAGAGCTCCTACGAGCAGTACTTC

clone size: -
V gene: TRBV29-1
J gene: TRBJ2-7
D gene: -
CDR3 protein: CSVAGRPVYEQYF
CDR3 DNA: TGCAGCGTTGCCGGACGACCGGTCTACGAGCAGTACTTC

clone size: -
V gene: TRBV29-1
J gene: TRBJ1-4
D gene: -
CDR3 protein: CSVGIGGSEKLFF
CDR3 DNA: TGCAGCGTTGGGATAGGGGGGAGTGAAAAACTGTTTTTT

clone size: few
V gene: TRBV20-1
J gene: TRBJ2-2
D gene: -
CDR3 protein: CSADRGTGELFF
CDR3 DNA: TGCAGTGCGGATAGGGGAACCGGGGAGCTGTTTTTT

clone size: -
V gene: TRBV9
J gene: TRBJ2-5
D gene: -
CDR3 protein: CASSPNTPTQDRETQYF
CDR3 DNA: TGTGCCAGCAGTCCCAATACCCCAACCCAGGATCGAGAGACCCAGTACTTC

clone size: -
V gene: TRBV19
J gene: TRBJ1-5
D gene: -
CDR3 protein: CASSINQAGQPQHF
CDR3 DNA: TGTGCCAGTAGTATTAACCAGGCTGGTCAGCCCCAGCATTTT

clone size: -
V gene: TRBV29-1
J gene: TRBJ1-1
D gene: -
CDR3 protein: CSVGDRMNTEAFF
CDR3 DNA: TGCAGCGTAGGTGACAGGATGAACACTGAAGCTTTCTTT

clone size: few
V gene: TRBV15
J gene: TRBJ1-6
D gene: -
CDR3 protein: CATSREENSPLHF
CDR3 DNA: TGTGCCACCAGCAGAGAAGAGAATTCACCCCTCCACTTT

clone size: -
V gene: TRBV28
J gene: TRBJ1-4
D gene: -
CDR3 protein: CASSPWRESEKLFF
CDR3 DNA: TGTGCCAGCAGTCCCTGGAGGGAAAGCGAAAAACTGTTTTTT

clone size: few
V gene: TRBV20-1
J gene: TRBJ1-2
D gene: TRBD1
CDR3 protein: CSARGDRAKGYTF
CDR3 DNA: TGCAGTGCTAGGGGGGACAGGGCCAAGGGCTACACCTTC

clone size: few
V gene: TRBV5-1
J gene: TRBJ1-2
D gene: -
CDR3 protein: CASSFTGLDYGYTF
CDR3 DNA: TGCGCCAGCAGCTTCACAGGGCTTGACTATGGCTACACCTTC